The entry that follows covers one T cell receptor (beta chain) sequence. This specimen comes from a study of OX40 agonist ivuxolimab in advanced cancers. Study background: The treatment was a fully human IgG2 OX40 agonist, ivuxolimab.

The CDR3 covers 13 residues. In germline, CDR1 is LNHDA, CDR2 SQIVND (reference sequence). V lost 3 bases and J lost 6, with 9 bases in between. Only in-frame clones appear in the TCRdb table, and some are missing; sequencing was by immunoSEQ multiplex PCR. In the table there are nearly 80,000 clones, 70% to 85% of which are singletons. The chain joins TRBV19 to TRBJ1-5, with unresolved D. The sequence came from an adult with an advanced solid tumor such as melanoma, head and neck, liver or kidney cancer. The sample in question was CD4+ or CD8+ T cells sorted from blood, obtained in a trial of the OX40 agonist ivuxolimab. The CDR3 sequence is CASSIGVFQPQHF. The CDR3 DNA follows: TGTGCCAGTAGTATTGGAGTTTTTCAGCCCCAGCATTTT. The full variable domain, in which reference TRBV19 and TRBJ1-5 provide the parts outside the CDR3, is DGGITQSPKYLFRKEGQNVTLSCEQNLNHDAMYWYRQDPGQGLRLIYYSQIVNDFQKGDIAEGYSVSREKKESFPLTVTSAQKNPTAFYLCASSIGVFQPQHFGDGTRLSIL.